This entry lists 20 T cell receptor beta chains sequenced from one sample in a study of blood T cell repertoires in COVID-19. Generated by immunoSEQ multiplex PCR, the TCRdb table keeps only in-frame clones and is missing some. The table records 20,000 to 25,000 clones, about nine tenths of them present only once. Sequenced material: peripheral blood. These receptors originate from a man in his 70s in a cohort sampled during active COVID-19.

The chain joins TRBV18 to TRBJ1-2; TRBD1 matches at 10 bases. The CDR3 runs 15 residues. V shed 3 bases and J 6 bases; nucleotides not matched to a gene: 7. The V gene's germline CDR1 is KGHSH and CDR2 LQKENI. The DNA for the CDR3 is TGTGCCAGCTCACCGTCGGGACAGGGGACGGATGGCTACACCTTC. It is translated as CASSPSGQGTDGYTF.

Written as DNA, the CDR3 is TGTGCCAGTAGTATAGTCGGCAGGGGGATGAACACTGAAGCTTTCTTT. Residues: CASSIVGRGMNTEAFF. This sequence joins TRBV19 and TRBJ1-1, with 7 bases fitting TRBD1. Germline V lookup: CDR1 LNHDA, CDR2 SQIVND (reference sequence). The CDR3 covers 16 residues. Trimming at V came to 1 base and at J to 0 bases, leaving 5 bases not matched to a gene.

The chain has TRBV14 and TRBJ1-5; no definite D call. With 8 bases removed from V and 7 bases from J, the gap between germline ends came to 18 bases. The CDR3 runs to 14 residues. The V gene's germline CDR1 is SGHDN and CDR2 FVKESK. CDR3 nucleotide sequence: TGTGCCAGCCGGCCCGGCGGGAGGAAGCAGCCCCAGCATTTT. Its translation is CASRPGGRKQPQHF.

The chain combines TRBV6-5 with TRBJ1-2; D is perhaps TRBD1 (5 bases). V lost 6 bases and J lost 7, with 21 bases in between. The CDR3 is 15 residues long. Germline V CDR1 and CDR2: MNHEY, SVGAGI. The CDR3 DNA is TGTGCCAGCAGACCCTGGGAGGGGAGGAATGGTGGCTACACCTTC. Its translation: CASRPWEGRNGGYTF.

The chain carries TRBV6-6 and TRBJ1-3, with D perhaps matching TRBD1 (5 bases). The V and J ends lost 9 bases and 4 bases respectively, with 13 bases between them. This CDR3 contains 13 residues. The germline CDR1 and CDR2 sequences are MNHNY and SVGAGI (reference sequence). CDR3 amino acids: CASSQGTGNTIYF. The DNA for the CDR3 is TGTGCCAGTTCGCAGGGTACCGGAAACACCATATATTTT.

The chain is built from TRBV24-1 and TRBJ2-3, with 10 nucleotides matching TRBD2. This CDR3 spans 19 amino acids. CDR1 is KGHDR, CDR2 SFDVKD, per germline. V dropped 0 bases and J dropped 1; count of bases not matched to a gene: 9. The CDR3 region has the DNA TGTGCCACCAGTGATTTGAGAAAAGGGAGCGGGAGGGGCACAGATACGCAGTATTTT. Translation gives CATSDLRKGSGRGTDTQYF.

The V and J genes are TRBV4-1 and TRBJ1-3; 7 bases agree with TRBD1. The CDR3 consists of 19 residues. Looked up from germline, CDR1 is MGHRA and CDR2 is YSYEKL. Trimming took 1 base from V and 0 from J; bases not matched to a gene: 12. The CDR3 loop reads CASSQVWVYRGNSGNTIYF. As DNA, the CDR3 is TGCGCCAGCAGCCAAGTCTGGGTGTACAGGGGAAACTCTGGAAACACCATATATTTT.

V and J are TRBV28 and TRBJ2-7; 8 positions agree with TRBD2. CDR1 and CDR2 (germline): MDHEN, SYDVKM. CDR3 length: 15 residues. Losses at the gene ends were 2 bases for V and 0 bases for J; bases not matched to a gene: 3. The CDR3 DNA reads TGTGCCAGCAGTTTACTCAGCGGGAGCTCCTACGAGCAGTACTTC. This encodes CASSLLSGSSYEQYF.

Only one count was recorded for this clone. The rearrangement uses TRBV28 and TRBJ2-3; 13 bases are a match to TRBD2. Germline V gives CDR1 MDHEN, CDR2 SYDVKM. V lost 5 bases, J lost 3 bases, and 5 bases stayed unmatched. This CDR3 spans 16 amino acids. DNA of the CDR3: TGTGCCAGCAGTCCGCCGGGACTAGCGGGGACAGATACGCAGTATTTT. Its translation is CASSPPGLAGTDTQYF.

As regards this clone: This same CDR3 is encoded by further DNA sequences in the sample. The chain carries TRBV18 and TRBJ2-7; 9 bases fit TRBD1. The CDR3 consists of 14 residues. V was pared by 6 bases and J by 3 bases, with 6 bases of the junction left unmatched. Germline V lookup: CDR1 KGHSH, CDR2 LQKENI. The CDR3 coding sequence is TGTGCCAGCTCGCCCGGGACAGGGTTCTACGAGCAGTACTTC. Encoded protein: CASSPGTGFYEQYF.

The chain joins TRBV5-1 to TRBJ2-7, with 8 nucleotides matching TRBD1. Germline V CDR1 and CDR2: SGHRS, YFSETQ. V lost 4 bases to trimming and J lost 3 bases; unmatched junction nucleotides: 18. The CDR3 contains 18 residues. In DNA, the CDR3 is TGCGCCAGCAGCCTACAACAACCGGGACAGGTTAGGGTCTACGAGCAGTACTTC. Translating gives CASSLQQPGQVRVYEQYF.

V usage is TRBV28 and J usage is TRBJ2-7; D is ambiguous. CDR1 MDHEN and CDR2 SYDVKM come from the germline V gene. Trimming cost V 2 bases and J 3 bases, with 5 bases left between them. This CDR3 spans 12 amino acids. The CDR3 is CASSLDNYEQYF. Here the CDR3 DNA reads TGTGCCAGCAGTTTAGACAACTACGAGCAGTACTTC.

The chain employs TRBV4-2 and TRBJ1-3; TRBD1 is a possible D gene (6 bases). Germline CDR1 reads LGHNA; CDR2 reads YNFKEQ. The ends were cut back, 3 bases at V and 7 bases at J, with 25 bases in the middle. The CDR3 contains 18 residues. Here the CDR3 DNA reads TGTGCCAGCAGCCATGACCATATTTTTACAGGGTTTTGGAACACCATATATTTT. Translating gives CASSHDHIFTGFWNTIYF.

The chain combines TRBV24-1 with TRBJ2-1, with a tentative D call TRBD2 (7 bases). V was cut by 1 base and J by 6 bases, with 15 bases left in between. The CDR3 has 16 amino acids. Germline V lookup: CDR1 KGHDR, CDR2 SFDVKD. The CDR3 bases are TGTGCCACCAGTGATTTTGGGGGGGCGCGGCTCAATGAGCAGTTCTTC. Residues: CATSDFGGARLNEQFF.

This sequence joins TRBV9 and TRBJ2-2, with TRBD2 matching 9 bases. The CDR3 is made up of 16 amino acids. The V gene end was trimmed by 0 bases and the J gene end by 8 bases; junction bases not matched to a gene: 8. Per germline, CDR1 SGDLS and CDR2 YYNGEE. The CDR3 spells CASSVGNSGSTGELFF. In DNA, the CDR3 is TGTGCCAGCAGCGTAGGTAATAGCGGGAGTACTGGGGAGCTGTTTTTT. Looking up the rest from reference TRBV9 and TRBJ2-2 gives the full variable domain: DSGVTQTPKHLITATGQRVTLRCSPRSGDLSVYWYQQSLDQGLQFLIQYYNGEERAKGNILERFSAQQFPDLHSELNLSSLELGDSALYFCASSVGNSGSTGELFFGEGSRLTVL.

The chain joins TRBV29-1 to TRBJ2-5, with D perhaps matching TRBD1 (5 bases). V gave up 5 bases and J gave up 1 base, with 14 bases separating them. This CDR3 is 14 amino acids long. CDR1 and CDR2 (germline): SQVTM, ANQGSEA. The CDR3 sequence: CSVWRGGAQETQYF. The CDR3 coding sequence is TGCAGCGTTTGGCGAGGTGGGGCCCAAGAGACCCAGTACTTC.

The V and J genes are TRBV28 and TRBJ2-1; 9 bases fit TRBD2. The junction had 6 bases not matched to a gene; V was cut back by 4 bases and J by 2 bases. CDR1 and CDR2 (germline): MDHEN, SYDVKM. The CDR3 is made up of 16 amino acids. The CDR3 protein is CASSSHLAGTYNEQFF. The CDR3 nucleotides read TGTGCCAGCAGTTCCCACCTAGCGGGGACCTACAATGAGCAGTTCTTC.

V usage is TRBV10-3 and J usage is TRBJ2-3; 9 nucleotides align to TRBD2. CDR3 length equals 15 residues. From germline, CDR1 is ENHRY and CDR2 SYGVKD. V dropped 7 bases and J dropped 2; count of bases not matched to a gene: 7. The CDR3 spells CAIKSRLADTDTQYF. Written as DNA, the CDR3 is TGTGCCATCAAGTCTAGACTAGCGGACACAGATACGCAGTATTTT.

The chain employs TRBV5-1 and TRBJ2-1; 7 positions match TRBD2. The CDR3 length is 16 residues. The trim removed 1 base at V and 2 bases at J, leaving 6 bases unmatched. The germline gives CDR1 SGHRS, CDR2 YFSETQ. The CDR3 region has the DNA TGCGCCAGCAGCTTGACTCTGGGAGGGACCTACAATGAGCAGTTCTTC. This gives the protein CASSLTLGGTYNEQFF.

In this sample, this clone turned up once. V and J are TRBV19 and TRBJ2-7, with a possible D match to TRBD1 (5 bases). CDR1 and CDR2 (germline): LNHDA, SQIVND (reference sequence). The V end lost 4 bases, the J end lost 4 bases, and 17 bases lay between the germline ends. CDR3 length: 15 residues. In nucleotides, the CDR3 is TGTGCCAGTAGTAGGGAAGTGCGGACAAGGTACGAGCAGTACTTC. It encodes CASSREVRTRYEQYF.